What follows are 24 T cell receptor beta chains derived from one specimen sequenced in a study of post-analysis software for immune sequencing data. Overall study results and limits: There were a handful of TRBV segments more frequent in patients than controls, and TRBV5-6, TRBV5-1 and TRBV20-1 were among them.

Antigen specificity for these receptors is unknown. cDNA libraries for TCR beta contained unique molecular identifiers. Using its own MiXCR run on the PCR reads, TCRdb lists one record per CDR3 protein. The table lists roughly 620,000 distinct CDR3 sequences, 44% of them singletons, with roughly 1.7% in the top ten. The specimen sequenced was blood. The origin of the receptors is a girl aged 10 to 17 with multiple sclerosis.

This chain links TRBV4-1 with TRBJ2-3, with 7 bases that match TRBD2. Germline CDR1 is MGHRA and CDR2 is YSYEKL. The CDR3 consists of 15 residues. J was trimmed by 5 bases and V by 4 bases; bases with no gene match: 9. CDR3 sequence (DNA): TGCGCCAGCAGCCTAGCCCTGCGGGAGAGAGATACGCAGTATTTT. Residues: CASSLALRERDTQYF.

This clonotype came up a few times. The J gene is TRBJ1-5, the V gene TRBV20-1; 10 bases line up with TRBD1. CDR3 length: 18 amino acids. Per germline, CDR1 DFQATT and CDR2 SNEGSKA (reference sequence). V dropped 6 bases and J dropped 2; count of bases not matched to a gene: 16. The CDR3 nucleotides are TGCAGTGCCCGGCGTGACAGGGGGCTGAGCGGACGCAATCAGCCCCAGCATTTT. This codes for CSARRDRGLSGRNQPQHF.

This chain uses TRBV9 with TRBJ1-2; a weak D match, TRBD1 (6 bases). The CDR3 length is 18 residues. Germline CDR1 is SGDLS and CDR2 is YYNGEE. Deletions cut 2 bases from V and 2 bases from J, with 22 bases between. CDR3 sequence (DNA): TGTGCCAGCAGCGTGGAGCCCCTTGACAGGTGGGGGAACTATGGCTACACCTTC. Encoded protein: CASSVEPLDRWGNYGYTF.

CDR3 residues: CASGQGRGLFF. CDR3 sequence (DNA): TGTGCCTCTGGACAGGGACGTGGACTGTTTTTT. This sequence joins TRBV6-5 and TRBJ1-4; TRBD1 aligns across 8 bases. CDR3 length: 11 residues. Germline CDR1 and CDR2: MNHEY and SVGAGI. The junction had 9 bases not matched to a gene; V was cut back by 11 bases and J by 13 bases.

The table lists this clonotype with a few counts. The rearrangement joins TRBV29-1 to TRBJ1-2, with no clear D. The CDR3 has 13 residues. V shed 5 bases and J shed 6 bases, with 16 bases lying between them. Germline V gene data show CDR1 as SQVTM and CDR2 as ANQGSEA. Written as DNA, the CDR3 is TGCAGCGTTTATCTGACGGGCACTAATGGCTACACCTTC. This gives the protein CSVYLTGTNGYTF.

The chain employs TRBV20-1 and TRBJ2-1; 8 positions agree with TRBD2. The CDR3 length is 17 residues. The germline V gene encodes CDR1 DFQATT and CDR2 SNEGSKA (reference sequence). The V gene end was trimmed by 8 bases and the J gene end by 5 bases; junction bases not matched to a gene: 20. This CDR3 is CSHRKTFSAGVHNEQFF. CDR3 nucleotide sequence: TGCAGTCATCGAAAGACATTCTCAGCGGGAGTCCACAATGAGCAGTTCTTC.

V is TRBV9 and J is TRBJ2-5, with 14 bases that match TRBD2. CDR1 is SGDLS, CDR2 YYNGEE, per germline. With 2 bases clipped from V and 2 bases from J, the junction kept 2 bases outside the gene matches. The CDR3 is 16 amino acids. CDR3 DNA: TGTGCCAGCAGCGTCCGACTAGCGGGGGGGCAAGAGACCCAGTACTTC. Protein sequence: CASSVRLAGGQETQYF.

This clonotype was counted only a few times. The chain is built from TRBV6-5 and TRBJ2-7; 7 bases fit TRBD1. J gave up 4 bases and V 6 bases, and 9 bases lay outside the gene matches. The length of the CDR3 is 14 residues. Per germline, CDR1 MNHEY and CDR2 SVGAGI. In nucleotides, the CDR3 is TGTGCCAGCAGCCCTGGGACAGAGAAATACGAGCAGTACTTC. Translated, it gives CASSPGTEKYEQYF.

The chain uses TRBV7-9 and TRBJ1-2; D is unclear. The CDR3 is 12 residues long. The germline gives CDR1 SEHNR, CDR2 FQNEAQ (reference sequence). V was trimmed by 3 bases and J by 2 bases, leaving 4 bases between them. CDR3 nucleotide sequence: TGTGCCAGCAGCTTTAGGAACTATGGCTACACCTTC. It yields the protein CASSFRNYGYTF. The complete variable domain, with remaining parts taken from reference TRBV7-9 and TRBJ1-2, reads DTGVSQNPRHKITKRGQNVTFRCDPISEHNRLYWYRQTLGQGPEFLTYFQNEAQLEKSRLLSDRFSAERPKGSFSTLEIQRTEQGDSAMYLCASSFRNYGYTFGSGTRLTVV.

The rearrangement links TRBV12-3 or TRBV12-4 to TRBJ1-1; D is perhaps TRBD1 (6 bases). Deletions cut 4 bases from V and 4 bases from J, with 16 bases between. The CDR3 runs 15 residues. This chain's CDR3 is CASSSRGRGSTEAFF. The CDR3 DNA sequence: TGTGCCAGCAGTTCCAGGGGTCGCGGGAGCACTGAAGCTTTCTTT.

V and J are TRBV5-1 and TRBJ2-3; TRBD1 agrees at 7 bases. V lost 4 bases to trimming and J lost 3 bases; unmatched junction nucleotides: 11. Germline CDR1 and CDR2: SGHRS and YFSETQ. This CDR3 region has 16 residues. CDR3 loop: CASSLFDREQTDTQYF. The CDR3 coding sequence is TGCGCCAGCAGCCTTTTCGACAGGGAGCAGACAGATACGCAGTATTTT.

The V gene is TRBV5-1, the J gene TRBJ1-2; D uncertain. The CDR3 contains 13 residues. V was cut by 3 bases and J by 2 bases, with 8 bases left in between. Per germline, CDR1 SGHRS and CDR2 YFSETQ. This chain's CDR3 is CASSSLGNYGYTF. The CDR3 DNA follows: TGCGCCAGCAGCTCCCTAGGGAACTATGGCTACACCTTC. Together with reference TRBV5-1 and TRBJ1-2, the CDR3 gives the full variable domain: KAGVTQTPRYLIKTRGQQVTLSCSPISGHRSVSWYQQTPGQGLQFLFEYFSETQRNKGNFPGRFSGRQFSNSRSEMNVSTLELGDSALYLCASSSLGNYGYTFGSGTRLTVV.

The chain has TRBV10-2 and TRBJ1-2, with TRBD1 matching over 9 bases. The V gene end was trimmed by 2 bases and the J gene end by 0 bases; junction bases not matched to a gene: 7. Germline CDR1 WSHSY, CDR2 SAAADI. The CDR3 is 17 residues long. Here the CDR3 reads CASSEDRGCMANYGYTF. The CDR3 DNA sequence: TGCGCCAGCAGTGAGGACAGGGGGTGCATGGCTAACTATGGCTACACCTTC.

This rearrangement joins TRBV14 to TRBJ1-4, with unresolved D. This CDR3 has 13 residues. CDR1 is SGHDN and CDR2 is FVKESK in the germline V gene. The V and J ends lost 4 bases and 8 bases respectively, with 11 bases between them. For the CDR3, the DNA is TGTGCCAGCAGCCTCTTTAGAGACGAAAAACTGTTTTTT. As protein: CASSLFRDEKLFF.

The gene calls are TRBV5-1 and TRBJ1-2, with D perhaps matching TRBD1 (5 bases). The CDR3 has 14 amino acids. Between the trimmed V and J ends, which lost 3 bases and 8 bases, there was a span of 17 bases. CDR1 and CDR2 (germline): SGHRS, YFSETQ. CDR3 sequence: CASSSWDRASGYTF. The CDR3 DNA is TGCGCCAGCAGCTCGTGGGACCGGGCTAGCGGCTACACCTTC.

The chain joins TRBV29-1 to TRBJ2-3; D remains ambiguous. Deletions cut 3 bases from V and 0 bases from J, with 7 bases between. The germline V gene encodes CDR1 SQVTM and CDR2 ANQGSEA. The CDR3 totals 13 residues. As DNA, the CDR3 is TGCAGCGTTGATTCCCGAAGCACAGATACGCAGTATTTT. Amino acids: CSVDSRSTDTQYF.

This clonotype was observed a handful of times. The DNA for the CDR3 is TGTGCCAGCAGCCCCCAACGTGGGACCGCCGAGCAGTACTTC. This translates into CASSPQRGTAEQYF. V is TRBV7-2 and J is TRBJ2-7, with D perhaps given as TRBD1 or TRBD2 (5 bases each). CDR1 and CDR2 (germline): SGHTA, FQGNSA. CDR3 length: 14 residues. V gave up 5 bases and J gave up 6 bases, with 17 bases separating them.

This clonotype was seen more than once but under ten times. The rearrangement uses TRBV5-1 and TRBJ2-5, with 11 bases identical to TRBD1. This CDR3 region has 15 residues. V lost 4 bases to trimming and J lost 3 bases; unmatched junction nucleotides: 5. CDR1 SGHRS and CDR2 YFSETQ come from the germline V gene. The CDR3 coding sequence is TGCGCCAGCAGCCGGACAGGGGGCGGTGAAGAGACCCAGTACTTC. Its protein is CASSRTGGGEETQYF.

This rearrangement joins TRBV4-1 to TRBJ2-3, with D possibly being TRBD1 or TRBD2 (5 bases each). This CDR3 is 13 amino acids long. Germline CDR1 MGHRA, CDR2 YSYEKL. The ends were cut back, 4 bases at V and 4 bases at J, with 9 bases in the middle. CDR3 residues: CASSPRDADTQYF. CDR3 DNA: TGCGCCAGCAGCCCCAGGGACGCAGATACGCAGTATTTT.

The rearrangement joins TRBV5-6 to TRBJ2-7, with D possibly being TRBD1 (6 bases). The CDR3 totals 15 residues. The V end was cut by 3 bases, the J end by 0 bases, with 13 bases between. In germline, CDR1 is SGHDT, CDR2 YYEEEE. CDR3 DNA sequence: TGTGCCAGCAGCTCATGGACGGACAGCTCCTACGAGCAGTACTTC. Translated, it gives CASSSWTDSSYEQYF.

V and J are TRBV5-1 and TRBJ2-5, with 9 bases lining up with TRBD2. The trim removed 0 bases at V and 0 bases at J, leaving 6 bases unmatched. The CDR3 consists of 17 residues. Germline V gene data show CDR1 as SGHRS and CDR2 as YFSETQ. The CDR3 nucleotides are TGCGCCAGCAGCTTGGGTGTAGCGGGAGATAACCAAGAGACCCAGTACTTC. Protein sequence: CASSLGVAGDNQETQYF.

The chain is built from TRBV5-6 and TRBJ2-7; D is ambiguous. Germline V lookup: CDR1 SGHDT, CDR2 YYEEEE. The CDR3 runs 16 residues. Trimming shortened V by 3 bases and J by 0 bases, and 16 bases separated the two germline ends. The CDR3 protein is CASSSVGQSSSYEQYF. In DNA, the CDR3 is TGTGCCAGCAGCTCCGTTGGGCAGTCCAGCTCCTACGAGCAGTACTTC. The whole variable domain, filled in from reference TRBV5-6 and TRBJ2-7, reads DAGVTQSPTHLIKTRGQQVTLRCSPKSGHDTVSWYQQALGQGPQFIFQYYEEEERQRGNFPDRFSGHQFPNYSSELNVNALLLGDSALYLCASSSVGQSSSYEQYFGPGTRLTVT.

In its sample, this clonotype was seen a few times. The chain uses TRBV5-1 and TRBJ2-4; 7 nucleotides match TRBD1. This CDR3 region has 17 residues. The junction had 10 bases not matched to a gene; V was cut back by 4 bases and J by 0 bases. The V gene's germline CDR1 is SGHRS and CDR2 YFSETQ. The CDR3: CASSETPGQIAKNIQYF. The CDR3 DNA is TGCGCCAGCAGCGAAACGCCGGGACAGATAGCCAAAAACATTCAGTACTTC. The variable domain in full, with the rest retrieved from reference TRBV5-1 and TRBJ2-4, is KAGVTQTPRYLIKTRGQQVTLSCSPISGHRSVSWYQQTPGQGLQFLFEYFSETQRNKGNFPGRFSGRQFSNSRSEMNVSTLELGDSALYLCASSETPGQIAKNIQYFGAGTRLSVL.

Worth noting for this clonotype: This may be a read error: a much more frequent sequence differs by one nucleotide. The rearrangement joins TRBV24-1 to TRBJ1-2; D unresolved. Germline CDR1 and CDR2: KGHDR and SFDVKD. CDR3 size: 13 residues. DNA for the CDR3: TGTACCACCAGTGATTCTAGGGATGCTGGCTACACCTTC. This sequence encodes CTTSDSRDAGYTF.